This T cell receptor beta chain was captured by sequencing in a study of blood T cells in healthy people across ages. Study-wide results and caveats: Diversity of TCR beta per million T cells declined in a roughly linear way with age.

No fewer than 6 million PBMCs went into each sample. Concerning this clonotype: Its antigen is not known.

Primers used in a second PCR of roughly 6 to 12 cycles were a sample-barcoded 5' primer and a J-beta primer mix. Every sample produced at least 2.5 million CDR3-containing paired-end reads. TCRdb redid the calling of the 5' RACE reads with MiXCR, one entry per CDR3 protein. The sample has 1.5 million to 2 million distinct CDR3 sequences; just under 50% are singletons. Trimming cost V 8 bases and J 9 bases, with 11 bases left between them. The CDR3 has 10 residues. The germline CDR1 and CDR2 sequences are SQVTM and ANQGSEA. The TCR originated in a woman aged 40 to 50 in good health. Sequencing was performed on blood. This chain connects TRBV29-1 to TRBJ2-4; D is undetermined. CDR3 coding DNA: TGCAGCCCCGAAGTGGCCATTCAGTACTTC. It translates to CSPEVAIQYF.